The text below deals with one T cell receptor beta chain. Its binding antigen is unknown. The sample holds no much larger clone one base away, and base qualities are not on file. The CDR3 regions of human TCRbeta chains were subjected to immunosequencing. The authors' analysis ran thus. TCRs in the repertoires were compared against a reference library of SARS-CoV-2-specific TCRs that had been generated with the MIRA antigen-specificity platform. Breadth meant the fraction of unique TCRs that were SARS-CoV-2-associated, whereas depth meant the fraction of total T cells that were SARS-CoV-2-associated. Using the MIRA data, each spike-specific TCR was mapped to the spike region that the TCR reacts to and placed in a CD4 or CD8 class. Log10-transformed breadth and depth values were compared by one-way ANOVA with Sidak's multiple comparisons tests. Drawn from immuneACCESS, this table holds only the in-frame rearrangements with V and J called that TCRdb kept. Clones are partly lost; checked studies trace under half to an unresolved V gene and leave the rest unexplained. V, J and clone size are taken as reported in that table, and D and trimming were inferred from the DNA itself. The sample has around 130,000 clones on record, roughly 84% of them singletons. The top ten clones comprise approximately 12% of the sample.

The time point label for this specimen denotes: baseline before first vaccination. Vaccinee samples were obtained from the UK trials COV001 and COV002, which included a single-blind randomized controlled phase 2/3 trial of AZD1222 (ChAdOx1 nCoV-19) in healthy adults. For TCRbeta chain sequencing, PBMC samples from trial participants were taken at day 0 and at day 28 after the second dose. The CDR3 contains 15 residues, cysteine and phenylalanine counted. Just the 45-base CDR3 DNA is kept, in frame starting at base 1. Via the germline V gene (reference sequence), CDR1 is LGHDT and CDR2 YNNKEL. The germline V and J ends show losses of 1 base and 3 bases respectively, and no gene match explains 3 bases of the junction. The data derive from a study of T cell responses to AZD1222 COVID-19 vaccine (TCRdb year 2021). Broadly, across the study: AZD1222 recipients with second doses at about 4 weeks or about 12 weeks were pooled, because spike-specific TCR depth and breadth did not differ between schedules. TCR sequencing covered fewer than 250 trial participants: 200 to 220 given two doses of AZD1222 and about 26 given two doses of MenACWY control vaccine. Trial participants were enrolled into age subgroups of 18-55, 56-69 and 70-plus years, which contained around 140, 26 and 57 TCR-sequenced participants, respectively. Summary of the overall study and its limitations: The vaccine-associated CD4 TCRs covered the entire spike protein, and the dominant responses fell in regions 160-218 and 743-854. The 56-69-year group was small, and its depth increase did not reach significance, likely because of low power. Participants were mostly white British, with more females than males. The authors suggested clonal diversity may have been underestimated. Nearly half of unique spike-specific TCRs reportedly recognized epitopes outside regions mutated in the B.1.351 and B.1.1.7 variants. Conclusions about previously exposed vaccinees are limited because only six or seven AZD1222 recipients were SARS-CoV-2 seropositive at baseline. After two AZD1222 doses, spike-specific TCR breadth and depth were significantly higher than at day 0 and than in MenACWY recipients. Because no day 14 peak-response samples were available, repertoires were characterized only after the peak T cell response.

This receptor was identified in an adult in good health. This sequence uses TRBV3-1 (or the pseudogene TRBV3-2) and TRBJ2-3, with TRBD2 identical over 8 junction bases. The material was peripheral blood, obtained on day 0 of AZD1222 vaccination. In nucleotides, the sequence is TGTGCCAGCAGCCAAGGTAGCGGGACAACAGATACGCAGTATTTT. The resulting protein is CASSQGSGTTDTQYF.